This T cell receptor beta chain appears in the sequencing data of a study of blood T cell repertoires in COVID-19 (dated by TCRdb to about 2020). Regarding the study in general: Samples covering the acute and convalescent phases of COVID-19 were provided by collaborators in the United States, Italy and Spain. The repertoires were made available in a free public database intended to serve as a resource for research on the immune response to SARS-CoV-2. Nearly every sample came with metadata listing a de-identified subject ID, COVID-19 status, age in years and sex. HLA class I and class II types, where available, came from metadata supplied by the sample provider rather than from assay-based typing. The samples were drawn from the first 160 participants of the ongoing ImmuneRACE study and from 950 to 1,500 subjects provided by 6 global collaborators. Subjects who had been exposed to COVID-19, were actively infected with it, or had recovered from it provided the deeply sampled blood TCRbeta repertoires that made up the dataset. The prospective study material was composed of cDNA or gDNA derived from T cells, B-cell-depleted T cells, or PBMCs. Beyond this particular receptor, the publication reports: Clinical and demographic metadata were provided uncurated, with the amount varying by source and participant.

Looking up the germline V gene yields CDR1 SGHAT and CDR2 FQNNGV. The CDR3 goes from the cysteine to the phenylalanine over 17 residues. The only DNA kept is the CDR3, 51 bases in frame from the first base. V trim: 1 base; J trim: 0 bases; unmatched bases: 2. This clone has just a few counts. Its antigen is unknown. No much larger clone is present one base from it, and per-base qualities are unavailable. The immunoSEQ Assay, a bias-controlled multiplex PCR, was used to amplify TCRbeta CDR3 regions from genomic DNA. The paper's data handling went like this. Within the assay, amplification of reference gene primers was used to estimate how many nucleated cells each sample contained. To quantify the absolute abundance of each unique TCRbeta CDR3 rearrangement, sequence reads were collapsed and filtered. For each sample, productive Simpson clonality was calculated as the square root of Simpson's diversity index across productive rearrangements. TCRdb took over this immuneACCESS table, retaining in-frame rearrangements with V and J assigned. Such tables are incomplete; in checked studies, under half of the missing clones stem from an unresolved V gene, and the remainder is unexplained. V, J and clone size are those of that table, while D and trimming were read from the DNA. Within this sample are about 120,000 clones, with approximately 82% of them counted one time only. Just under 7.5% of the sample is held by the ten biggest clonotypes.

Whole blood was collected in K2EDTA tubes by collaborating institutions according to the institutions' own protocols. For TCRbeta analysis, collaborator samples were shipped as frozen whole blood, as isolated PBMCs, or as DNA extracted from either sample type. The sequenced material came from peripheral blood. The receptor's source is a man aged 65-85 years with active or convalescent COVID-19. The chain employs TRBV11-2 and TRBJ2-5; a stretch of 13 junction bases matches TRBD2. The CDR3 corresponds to CASSLGTSGRNQETQYF. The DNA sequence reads TGTGCCAGCAGCTTAGGGACTAGCGGGAGAAACCAAGAGACCCAGTACTTC.